This TCR beta chain appears in the sequencing data of a study of blood T cell repertoires in COVID-19. Across the study: The United States, Italy and Spain supplied acute and convalescent COVID-19 samples. T cells, B-cell-depleted T cells, or PBMCs supplied cDNA or gDNA.

The V gene's germline CDR1 is KGHSH and CDR2 LQKENI. V was clipped by 5 bases and J by 9 bases, with 11 bases between them. This CDR3 region has 13 residues. Per the original methods: The authors estimated nucleated cell counts from reference gene primer amplification. TCRdb's table, derived via immunoSEQ multiplex PCR, lists solely in-frame clones and lacks some. V, J and clone size are taken as reported in that table, and D and trimming were inferred from the DNA itself. The repertoire holds 87,000 or so clones, 88% seen once, with more than 9.5% in the top ten. The specimen was peripheral blood. V is TRBV18 and J is TRBJ1-6; weak D call: TRBD1 (6 bases). The receptor's source is a man at least 80 years old with acute or convalescent COVID-19. The CDR3 loop reads CASSSLQGSPLHF. In DNA, the CDR3 is TGTGCCAGCTCATCACTACAGGGTTCACCCCTCCACTTT.